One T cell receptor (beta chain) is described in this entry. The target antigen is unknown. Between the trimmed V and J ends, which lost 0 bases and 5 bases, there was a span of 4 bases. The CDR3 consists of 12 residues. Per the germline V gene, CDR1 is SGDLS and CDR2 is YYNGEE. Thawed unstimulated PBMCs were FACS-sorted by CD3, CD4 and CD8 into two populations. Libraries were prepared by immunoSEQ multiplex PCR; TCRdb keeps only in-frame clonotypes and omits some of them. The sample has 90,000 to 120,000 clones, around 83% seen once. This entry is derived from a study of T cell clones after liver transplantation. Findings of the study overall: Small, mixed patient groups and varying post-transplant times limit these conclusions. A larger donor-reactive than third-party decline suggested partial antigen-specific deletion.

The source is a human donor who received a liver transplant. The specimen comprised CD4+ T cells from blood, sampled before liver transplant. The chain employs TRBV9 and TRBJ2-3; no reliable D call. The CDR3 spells CASSVELDTQYF. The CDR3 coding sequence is TGTGCCAGCAGCGTAGAATTAGATACGCAGTATTTT.